The 28 T cell receptor beta chains below come from one sample, sequenced in a study of T cell responses to AZD1222 COVID-19 vaccine. Libraries were prepared by immunoSEQ multiplex PCR; TCRdb keeps only in-frame clonotypes and omits some of them. There are some 130,000 clones in the sample; approximately 95% occur only once, and roughly 7.1% lies in the top ten. Here the sequenced sample was peripheral blood, taken 28 days after the second AZD1222 dose. These receptors came from an adult who received the AZD1222 COVID-19 vaccine.

As to this clone: The same CDR3 is also encoded by other DNA sequences in this sample. The V gene is TRBV5-1, the J gene TRBJ1-1; no clear D. The ends were cut back, 2 bases at V and 2 bases at J, with 7 bases in the middle. Germline loops: CDR1 SGHRS, CDR2 YFSETQ. The CDR3 extends over 13 amino acids. CDR3 nucleotide sequence: TGCGCCAGCAGCTTATCCAGAAACACTGAAGCTTTCTTT. This codes for CASSLSRNTEAFF.

The V gene is TRBV12-3 or TRBV12-4, the J gene TRBJ1-2; D is unclear. This CDR3 region has 13 residues. Trimming cost V 3 bases and J 6 bases, with 11 bases left between them. CDR3 residues: CASSFDTKDGYTF. CDR3 coding DNA: TGTGCCAGCAGTTTTGATACCAAGGATGGCTACACCTTC.

The rearrangement links TRBV13 to TRBJ1-2, with D perhaps matching TRBD1 (5 bases). CDR1 is PRHDT, CDR2 FYEKMQ, per germline (reference sequence). CDR3 size: 13 residues. V lost 5 bases and J 3 bases, leaving 10 bases between the germline ends. The CDR3 DNA reads as TGTGCCAGCAGCCCGGGACGGTACTATGGCTACACCTTC. Translating it yields CASSPGRYYGYTF.

With regard to this clone: At the DNA level, this CDR3 is encoded by other sequences in the same sample as well. The chain links TRBV7-2 to TRBJ2-3; 9 nucleotides match TRBD2. The germline gives CDR1 SGHTA, CDR2 FQGNSA. CDR3 length: 16 residues. The V gene end was trimmed by 5 bases and the J gene end by 1 base; junction bases not matched to a gene: 7. The CDR3 DNA sequence: TGTGCCAGCAGCCAGATCGCGGGGGGGGGCACAGATACGCAGTATTTT. Translated: CASSQIAGGGTDTQYF. The whole variable domain, remainder taken from reference TRBV7-2 and TRBJ2-3, is GAGVSQSPSNKVTEKGKDVELRCDPISGHTALYWYRQSLGQGLEFLIYFQGNSAPDKSGLPSDRFSAERTGGSVSTLTIQRTQQEDSAVYLCASSQIAGGGTDTQYFGPGTRLTVL.

The rearrangement joins TRBV7-9 to TRBJ1-2, with D perhaps matching TRBD1 (6 bases). Germline CDR1 is SEHNR and CDR2 is FQNEAQ (reference sequence). This CDR3 is built from 13 residues. The V end was cut by 7 bases, the J end by 8 bases, with 17 bases between. CDR3 residues: CASTPQGLRGYTF. The CDR3 DNA is TGTGCCAGCACCCCACAGGGTTTAAGGGGCTACACCTTC. Complete variable domain (other parts from reference TRBV7-9 and TRBJ1-2): DTGVSQNPRHKITKRGQNVTFRCDPISEHNRLYWYRQTLGQGPEFLTYFQNEAQLEKSRLLSDRFSAERPKGSFSTLEIQRTEQGDSAMYLCASTPQGLRGYTFGSGTRLTVV.

The V and J genes are TRBV6-2 or TRBV6-3 and TRBJ1-6; no clear D. Germline loops: CDR1 MNHEY, CDR2 SVGEGT. The CDR3 has 18 residues. The V gene lost 4 bases and the J gene lost 0 bases, with 16 bases spanning the gap. CDR3: CASSFPGKKSSYNSPLHF. CDR3 DNA sequence: TGTGCCAGCAGTTTCCCGGGGAAAAAAAGCTCCTATAATTCACCCCTCCACTTT.

The V gene is TRBV2, the J gene TRBJ2-5; 7 nucleotides align to TRBD1. CDR3 size: 15 residues. V trimming: 7 bases; J trimming: 2 bases; junction bases outside the gene matches: 10. Germline values: CDR1 SNHLY, CDR2 FYNNEI. In DNA form, the CDR3 reads TGTGCCAGCATAAACAACAGGGGCCCACAAGAGACCCAGTACTTC. Translated: CASINNRGPQETQYF.

The chain recombines TRBV7-6 with TRBJ2-2; TRBD2 matches at 10 bases. The J segment lost 3 bases and the V segment lost 5 bases, leaving 6 bases of the junction unmatched. The CDR3 length is 16 residues. Germline loops: CDR1 SGHVS, CDR2 FNYEAQ. CDR3 nucleotide sequence: TGTGCCAGCAGCAAAGCGGGGGGGACATACACCGGGGAGCTGTTTTTT. This codes for CASSKAGGTYTGELFF.

The chain carries TRBV19 and TRBJ1-2, with a tentative D call TRBD1 (6 bases). The V end was cut by 6 bases, the J end by 3 bases, with 14 bases between. There are 14 residues in the CDR3. Germline V gene sequence: CDR1 LNHDA, CDR2 SQIVND (reference sequence). CDR3 DNA sequence: TGTGCCAGTAGGCCTACAGGGTCGGACTATGGCTACACCTTC. Amino acid sequence: CASRPTGSDYGYTF.

V usage is TRBV2 and J usage is TRBJ2-7, with 11 bases aligning to TRBD2. The germline V gene has CDR1 SNHLY and CDR2 FYNNEI. With V trimmed by 7 bases and J by 3 bases, 8 bases remained unmatched. The CDR3 extends over 15 amino acids. This chain's CDR3 is CASTSSGGPIYEQYF. The CDR3 DNA sequence: TGTGCCAGCACCTCTAGCGGGGGGCCTATCTACGAGCAGTACTTC.

This sequence joins TRBV5-1 and TRBJ1-1; weak D call: TRBD1 (6 bases). V lost 5 bases and J 7 bases, leaving 18 bases between the germline ends. Germline CDR1 is SGHRS and CDR2 is YFSETQ. CDR3 length: 14 residues. CDR3 loop: CASRGASATHEAFF. In nucleotides, the CDR3 is TGCGCCAGCAGGGGGGCAAGCGCTACCCATGAAGCTTTCTTT.

The genes are TRBV5-4 and TRBJ2-2; D remains ambiguous. The length of the CDR3 is 14 residues. Germline CDR1 and CDR2: SGHNT and YYREEE (reference sequence). Trimming left V 0 bases short and J 1 base short, with 4 bases between. CDR3 residues: CASSLGGNTGELFF. The DNA for the CDR3 is TGTGCCAGCAGCTTGGGGGGGAACACCGGGGAGCTGTTTTTT.

The chain has TRBV19 and TRBJ1-5; D gene unclear. The CDR3 runs 13 residues. The V gene lost 4 bases and the J gene lost 9 bases, with 13 bases spanning the gap. Germline V gene lookup returns CDR1 LNHDA and CDR2 SQIVND (reference sequence). CDR3 sequence reads: CASSSDMRRPQHF. The CDR3 DNA reads as TGTGCCAGTAGTAGCGATATGCGGCGGCCCCAGCATTTT.

This clone has just one count. The chain combines TRBV7-2 with TRBJ2-3; no clear D gene. CDR3 size: 12 residues. Per the germline V gene, CDR1 is SGHTA and CDR2 is FQGNSA. The V and J ends lost 4 bases and 6 bases respectively, with 8 bases between them. The CDR3 region is CASSSRRDTQYF. The DNA for the CDR3 is TGTGCCAGCAGCTCGCGCCGTGATACGCAGTATTTT.

The V call is TRBV25-1, the J call TRBJ2-5, with D possibly matching TRBD2 (6 bases). Trimming shortened V by 4 bases and J by 4 bases, and 13 bases separated the two germline ends. The CDR3 extends over 14 amino acids. Germline V gene lookup returns CDR1 MGHDK and CDR2 SYGVNS. The CDR3: CASSVAAGGETQYF. The CDR3 DNA follows: TGTGCCAGCAGTGTAGCGGCTGGCGGAGAGACCCAGTACTTC. The full variable domain, completed using reference TRBV25-1 and TRBJ2-5, is EADIYQTPRYLVIGTGKKITLECSQTMGHDKMYWYQQDPGMELHLIHYSYGVNSTEKGDLSSESTVSRIRTEHFPLTLESARPSHTSQYLCASSVAAGGETQYFGPGTRLLVL.

The chain is built from TRBV2 and TRBJ1-2, with D unclear. From germline, CDR1 is SNHLY and CDR2 FYNNEI. Trimming took off 2 bases at V and 4 bases at J, with 8 bases between the two ends. CDR3 size: 13 residues. The CDR3 sequence is CASSEQDLYGYTF. The CDR3 DNA sequence: TGTGCCAGCAGTGAACAGGACCTCTATGGCTACACCTTC.

The chain carries TRBV7-2 and TRBJ1-2; 8 nucleotides match TRBD1. Trimming removed 5 bases from V and 7 bases from J; junction bases left unmatched: 9. This CDR3 comprises 14 residues. Germline assignment: CDR1 SGHTA and CDR2 FQGNSA. In DNA, the CDR3 is TGTGCCAGCAGCCCGGACAGGGTTCTACGTGGCTACACCTTC. Translating it yields CASSPDRVLRGYTF.

The table lists this clone with a count of one. This rearrangement joins TRBV7-8 to TRBJ2-5; the D is unclear. CDR1 and CDR2 from the germline V gene are SGHVS and FQNEAQ. Between the trimmed V and J ends, which lost 5 bases and 10 bases, there was a span of 14 bases. The CDR3 length is 12 residues. CDR3 in DNA: TGTGCCAGCAGCCGACCCACTATGGACCAGTACTTC. Its translation: CASSRPTMDQYF.

The chain carries TRBV2 and TRBJ1-4; D is unresolved. The CDR3 runs 14 residues. CDR1 SNHLY and CDR2 FYNNEI come from the germline V gene. The germline V and J ends were trimmed by 6 bases and 7 bases, with 15 bases remaining between them. CDR3: CASRMAEESEKLFF. CDR3 in DNA: TGTGCCAGCAGAATGGCCGAGGAAAGTGAAAAACTGTTTTTT. The full variable domain, rest sourced from reference TRBV2 and TRBJ1-4, is EPEVTQTPSHQVTQMGQEVILRCVPISNHLYFYWYRQILGQKVEFLVSFYNNEISEKSEIFDDQFSVERPDGSNFTLKIRSTKLEDSAMYFCASRMAEESEKLFFGSGTQLSVL.

The J gene is TRBJ1-1, the V gene TRBV19; 9 bases line up with TRBD1. Germline CDR1 reads LNHDA; CDR2 reads SQIVND (reference sequence). This CDR3 has 16 amino acids. V lost 5 bases, J lost 4 bases, and 11 bases stayed unmatched. The CDR3 bases are TGTGCCAGTAGTGGCCGGACAGGGGTCGTGGTCACTGAAGCTTTCTTT. This gives the protein CASSGRTGVVVTEAFF.

The J gene is TRBJ1-2, the V gene TRBV12-3 or TRBV12-4; D is unclear. The CDR3 extends over 11 amino acids. The V end lost 8 bases, the J end lost 8 bases, and 12 bases lay between the germline ends. In nucleotides, the CDR3 is TGTGCCAGCGAAGGTTCCGGAGGCTACACCTTC. Its translation: CASEGSGGYTF.

This chain uses TRBV30 with TRBJ1-6; D is undetermined. CDR3 length: 14 amino acids. The germline CDR1 and CDR2 sequences are GTSNPN and SVGIG (reference sequence). Between the trimmed V and J ends, which lost 1 base and 0 bases, there was a span of 4 bases. For the CDR3, the DNA is TGTGCCTGGAGTGCGTCCTCCTATAATTCACCCCTCCACTTT. It specifies CAWSASSYNSPLHF.

This chain joins TRBV25-1 and TRBJ1-2, with 7 bases matching TRBD1. J was trimmed by 5 bases and V by 6 bases; bases with no gene match: 9. CDR3 size: 14 residues. CDR1 is MGHDK and CDR2 is SYGVNS in the germline V gene. The CDR3 DNA is TGTGCCAGCAGCGACCCCACAGGGGTATATGGCTACACCTTC. Its translation is CASSDPTGVYGYTF.

The chain joins TRBV18 to TRBJ1-6; D is perhaps TRBD1 (5 bases). CDR1 and CDR2 (germline): KGHSH, LQKENI. The CDR3 is 13 amino acids. V dropped 3 bases and J dropped 7 bases, with 7 bases sitting between them. In nucleotides, the CDR3 is TGTGCCAGCTCACCGGAGGGGAATTCACCCCTCCACTTT. Translating it yields CASSPEGNSPLHF.

The chain couples TRBV29-1 to TRBJ2-7; 7 positions match TRBD1. Germline V lookup: CDR1 SQVTM, CDR2 ANQGSEA. The V gene end was trimmed by 7 bases and the J gene end by 6 bases; junction bases not matched to a gene: 12. The CDR3 is 13 residues long. As DNA, the CDR3 is TGCAGCGCGGGCAGTACAGGGGCGCTCGAGCAGTACTTC. This gives the protein CSAGSTGALEQYF.

V gene TRBV7-8 combines with J gene TRBJ2-5; D call uncertain. Germline V CDR1 and CDR2: SGHVS, FQNEAQ. The CDR3 is made up of 13 amino acids. With 5 bases removed from V and 4 bases from J, the gap between germline ends came to 11 bases. The CDR3 region is CASSQKIRETQYF. The CDR3 DNA sequence: TGTGCCAGCAGCCAGAAGATAAGAGAGACCCAGTACTTC.

The chain has TRBV9 and TRBJ2-1; D unclear. Trimming left V 3 bases short and J 4 bases short, with 5 bases between. In germline, CDR1 is SGDLS, CDR2 YYNGEE. The CDR3 spans 12 residues. The CDR3 coding sequence is TGTGCCAGCAGCGCCGAGTACAATGAGCAGTTCTTC. As protein: CASSAEYNEQFF.

The chain recombines TRBV18 with TRBJ2-7, with TRBD1 matching over 9 bases. The CDR3 runs 15 residues. Losses at the gene ends were 6 bases for V and 6 bases for J; bases not matched to a gene: 12. Germline V gene sequence: CDR1 KGHSH, CDR2 LQKENI. The CDR3 sequence: CASSQQGALFGEQYF. The CDR3 DNA follows: TGTGCCAGCTCCCAACAGGGGGCCTTATTTGGCGAGCAGTACTTC.